The 9 T cell receptor beta chains presented below share a single source sample, sequenced in a study of CD8+ T cells in alopecia areata. Stated treatment: oral pan-JAK inhibitor, 5-10 mg twice daily. RNA was extracted and reverse transcribed into cDNA as the sequencing template. Profiling relied on immunoSEQ multiplex PCR, and the TCRdb table lists in-frame clones only, not all of them. Of 60,000 to 85,000 clones listed, around 67% are singletons. The starting material was CD8+ T cells sorted from blood, obtained at week 24, from a patient treated with tofacitinib. Receptor source: a human donor with alopecia areata.

This chain uses TRBV19 with TRBJ1-5; TRBD1 might be the D (5 bases). Germline V gene sequence: CDR1 LNHDA, CDR2 SQIVND (reference sequence). This CDR3 is 13 amino acids long. V lost 0 bases, J lost 15 bases, and 15 bases lay in between. CDR3 bases: TGTGCCAGTAGTATAGATCTGCGGGACCCACGGCATTTT. It is translated as CASSIDLRDPRHF. The whole variable domain, remainder taken from reference TRBV19 and TRBJ1-5, is DGGITQSPKYLFRKEGQNVTLSCEQNLNHDAMYWYRQDPGQGLRLIYYSQIVNDFQKGDIAEGYSVSREKKESFPLTVTSAQKNPTAFYLCASSIDLRDPRHFGDGTRLSIL.

This clone occurred a few times. The J gene is TRBJ2-1, the V gene TRBV7-8; D not certain. V lost 5 bases to trimming and J lost 0 bases, with 11 bases between them. The CDR3 is 15 residues long. Germline-derived CDR1 and CDR2 are SGHVS and FQNEAQ. The CDR3 spells CASSSSRSSYNEQFF. The CDR3 nucleotides are TGTGCCAGCAGCAGTAGCCGGAGCTCCTACAATGAGCAGTTCTTC.

There are a few counts of this clone. The rearrangement joins TRBV23-1 to TRBJ1-1, with D possibly matching TRBD1 (6 bases). TRBV23-1 is classed as an ORF, of uncertain function. The V end lost 6 bases, the J end lost 0 bases, and 11 bases lay between the germline ends. The CDR3 has 14 residues. Here the CDR3 reads CASRDRTVNTEAFF. DNA for the CDR3: TGCGCCAGCAGAGATAGGACAGTGAACACTGAAGCTTTCTTT.

This chain joins TRBV29-1 and TRBJ2-2; the match to TRBD1 covers 8 bases. Germline assignment: CDR1 SQVTM and CDR2 ANQGSEA. Trimming took 8 bases from V and 0 from J; bases not matched to a gene: 5. This CDR3 has 14 residues. The CDR3 DNA sequence: TGCAGCCCGCGGGACAGGTCGAACACCGGGGAGCTGTTTTTT. It specifies CSPRDRSNTGELFF.

This chain's CDR3 is CASSQETGGYTDTQYF. Written as DNA, the CDR3 is TGCGCCAGCAGCCAAGAGACAGGGGGATACACAGATACGCAGTATTTT. The V gene is TRBV4-1, the J gene TRBJ2-3, with 9 bases aligning to TRBD1. With 0 bases clipped from V and 2 bases from J, the junction kept 3 bases outside the gene matches. This CDR3 has 16 amino acids. CDR1 is MGHRA, CDR2 YSYEKL, per germline.

This rearrangement joins TRBV10-3 to TRBJ2-7, with a tentative D call TRBD1 (5 bases). Deletions cut 7 bases from V and 0 bases from J, with 13 bases between. The germline V gene encodes CDR1 ENHRY and CDR2 SYGVKD. The CDR3 spans 14 residues. The CDR3 DNA follows: TGTGCCATCACCCTCGGTGACAGCTCCTACGAGCAGTACTTC. Its protein is CAITLGDSSYEQYF.

The rearrangement joins TRBV7-8 to TRBJ2-7; no firm D call. V was clipped by 5 bases and J by 3 bases, with 5 bases between them. CDR3 length: 11 residues. The V gene's germline CDR1 is SGHVS and CDR2 FQNEAQ. CDR3 coding DNA: TGTGCCAGCAGCGAGAACTACGAGCAGTACTTC. Its translation: CASSENYEQYF.

This clone has just a few counts. CDR3 sequence reads: CASSQEGQGALYEQYF. CDR3 sequence (DNA): TGCGCCAGCAGCCAAGAAGGACAGGGGGCCCTCTACGAGCAGTACTTC. The V call is TRBV4-1, the J call TRBJ2-7, with 11 positions matching TRBD1. CDR1 is MGHRA, CDR2 YSYEKL, per germline. The ends lost 0 bases at V and 3 bases at J; junction bases unmatched: 4. The CDR3 loop spans 16 amino acids.

The genes are TRBV29-1 and TRBJ2-3; D unresolved. V shed 3 bases and J shed 8 bases, with 15 bases lying between them. Looked up from germline, CDR1 is SQVTM and CDR2 is ANQGSEA. The CDR3 contains 13 residues. DNA of the CDR3: TGCAGCGTTGATCATGAGGTTGATGCTACGCAGTATTTT. Translated, it gives CSVDHEVDATQYF.